Below are 13 T cell receptor beta chains sequenced from a single sample in a study of T cells after yellow fever vaccination. TCRdb re-analysed the 5' RACE reads in MiXCR, keeping a single row per CDR3 protein. The sample has 45,000 to 65,000 distinct CDR3 sequences, 6.5% to 8.5% seen once. The specimen was CD8+ T cells not binding an NS4B(214-222) dextramer, sorted from PBMCs, collected roughly 45 days after the first yellow fever vaccination. The origin of the receptors is a young man who received the YFV17D yellow fever vaccine.

This clonotype occurred once. The chain joins TRBV10-3 to TRBJ2-1; 14 bases fit TRBD2. J lost 5 bases, V lost 6 bases, and 3 bases had no gene match. The length of the CDR3 is 15 residues. From germline, CDR1 is ENHRY and CDR2 SYGVKD. CDR3 protein: CAIRRLAGGDNEQFF. CDR3 nucleotides: TGTGCCATCAGACGACTAGCGGGGGGGGACAATGAGCAGTTCTTC.

V gene TRBV25-1 combines with J gene TRBJ2-1; D may be TRBD1 (6 bases). The CDR3 contains 13 residues. Germline V gene sequence: CDR1 MGHDK, CDR2 SYGVNS. With 10 bases removed from V and 6 bases from J, the gap between germline ends came to 16 bases. DNA for the CDR3: TGTGCCATCGACACAGGGACCAGCAATGAGCAGTTCTTC. Translation gives CAIDTGTSNEQFF.

This clonotype showed up many times. This rearrangement joins TRBV7-2 to TRBJ2-3; perhaps TRBD2 as D (6 bases). CDR1 SGHTA and CDR2 FQGNSA come from the germline V gene. Trimming cost V 5 bases and J 6 bases, with 21 bases left between them. CDR3 size: 16 residues. CDR3 nucleotide sequence: TGTGCCAGCAGCCTCGGCCTGCGCGGGGTTTCGGATACGCAGTATTTT. It encodes CASSLGLRGVSDTQYF.

Only a few counts were recorded for this clonotype. The CDR3 region is CASSQDLRGRSDTQYF. Written as DNA, the CDR3 is TGCGCCAGCAGCCAAGATCTGAGGGGTCGGTCAGATACGCAGTATTTT. The chain uses TRBV4-1 and TRBJ2-3; D assignment may be TRBD1 or TRBD2 (5 bases each). The germline CDR1 and CDR2 sequences are MGHRA and YSYEKL. The CDR3 totals 16 residues. The V gene lost 0 bases and the J gene lost 4 bases, with 14 bases spanning the gap.

The chain links TRBV20-1 to TRBJ1-5; TRBD1 is a possible D gene (6 bases). V lost 3 bases to trimming and J lost 0 bases, with 15 bases between them. The V gene's germline CDR1 is DFQATT and CDR2 SNEGSKA (reference sequence). The CDR3 extends over 16 amino acids. The CDR3 sequence is CSARAIRGYSNQPQHF. The CDR3 region has the DNA TGCAGTGCTAGGGCGATCAGGGGATATAGCAATCAGCCCCAGCATTTT.

This clonotype occurred many times. The chain links TRBV27 to TRBJ2-3; 8 positions agree with TRBD2. The CDR3 is made up of 16 amino acids. The V and J ends lost 3 bases and 3 bases, in that order; junction bases with no gene match: 8. Germline assignment: CDR1 MNHEY and CDR2 SMNVEV (reference sequence). The CDR3: CASSLAGGAGTDTQYF. CDR3 nucleotide sequence: TGTGCCAGCAGTTTGGCCGGGGGGGCTGGGACAGATACGCAGTATTTT.

This clonotype was counted only a few times. The DNA for the CDR3 is TGTGCCTGGTCCCGGGAGTCCTACAATGAGCAGTTCTTC. Protein: CAWSRESYNEQFF. This chain links TRBV30 with TRBJ2-1; maybe TRBD2 (6 bases). V lost 5 bases to trimming and J lost 1 base, with 9 bases between them. The CDR3 has 13 amino acids. CDR1 is GTSNPN and CDR2 is SVGIG in the germline V gene (reference sequence).

This clonotype was recorded at least ten times. V is TRBV4-3 and J is TRBJ2-1; D unresolved. This CDR3 has 15 residues. The ends were cut back, 0 bases at V and 4 bases at J, with 10 bases in the middle. In germline, CDR1 is LGHNA, CDR2 YSLEER. The DNA of the CDR3 is TGCGCCAGCAGCCAAGATACGAGAACTTACAATGAGCAGTTCTTC. It encodes CASSQDTRTYNEQFF.

This clonotype has only a few counts. The chain combines TRBV21-1 with TRBJ2-1. TRBV21-1 is assigned pseudogene status. The CDR3 runs to 15 residues. CDR3 nucleotides: TGTGCCAGGGTTAAGACCCTTGGCTCCTACAATGAGCAGTTCTTC. This codes for CARVKTLGSYNEQFF.

This clonotype was detected ten times or more. The genes are TRBV12-3 or TRBV12-4 and TRBJ2-1; D remains unclear. Trimming took off 2 bases at V and 6 bases at J, with 2 bases between the two ends. This CDR3 region has 11 residues. Here the CDR3 reads CASSLINEQFF. The CDR3 DNA sequence: TGTGCCAGCAGTTTAATCAATGAGCAGTTCTTC.

The chain carries TRBV7-8 and TRBJ2-3; the D call may be TRBD1 or TRBD2 (5 bases each). V was clipped by 2 bases and J by 3 bases, with 15 bases between them. The V gene's germline CDR1 is SGHVS and CDR2 FQNEAQ. The CDR3 sequence is 16 residues long. The CDR3 here is CASSLPEGSGTDTQYF. CDR3 bases: TGTGCCAGCAGCTTACCTGAGGGGAGTGGAACAGATACGCAGTATTTT.

This clonotype was picked up a small number of times. J is TRBJ1-3 and V is TRBV11-2; 7 nucleotides match TRBD1. The CDR3 is made up of 14 amino acids. Germline V gene data show CDR1 as SGHAT and CDR2 as FQNNGV. With 4 bases clipped from V and 7 bases from J, the junction kept 7 bases outside the gene matches. The CDR3 region has the DNA TGTGCCAGCAGCTCAGCCGGGACAGTGAACACCATATATTTT. Residues: CASSSAGTVNTIYF.

In this sample, this clonotype turned up many times. The V and J genes are TRBV27 and TRBJ2-2; D may correspond to TRBD1 or TRBD2 (5 bases each). Trimming stripped 6 bases from V and 0 bases from J, with 14 bases between. Germline V gene lookup returns CDR1 MNHEY and CDR2 SMNVEV (reference sequence). The CDR3 length is 16 residues. The CDR3: CASRPHLGANTGELFF. The CDR3 nucleotides are TGTGCCAGCAGACCTCACCTGGGGGCGAACACCGGGGAGCTGTTTTTT.